This T cell receptor (beta chain) was found in a study of identical twins. Germline V gene lookup returns CDR1 KGHDR and CDR2 SFDVKD. This CDR3 region has 17 residues. The trim removed 2 bases at V and 7 bases at J, leaving 10 bases unmatched. Each CDR3 protein gets one entry after TCRdb re-called the 5' RACE reads with MiXCR. The table records about 530,000 distinct CDR3 sequences, about 15% of them present only once. Study results and caveats: Analyses of zero insertions could be partly confounded by invariant MAIT and iNKT cells.

On this clonotype itself: Antigen unknown.

The same sample was also studied in work on yellow fever vaccine responses in identical twins. That study reports: Twins' vaccine T cell responses reportedly seemed partly convergent and partly personalized.

The source material was CD4+ T cells sorted from blood. The sequence was obtained from a woman in her late teens or twenties in good health. This chain uses TRBV24-1 with TRBJ1-4, with 9 bases lining up with TRBD1. The CDR3 region is CATSDSGTGMGGEKLFF. The CDR3 DNA is TGTGCCACCAGTGATTCCGGGACAGGGATGGGAGGTGAAAAACTGTTTTTT.